The source of this T cell receptor beta chain is a study of blood T cell repertoires in COVID-19. The CDR3 has 15 residues. The V and J ends lost 5 bases and 0 bases respectively, with 11 bases between them. CDR1 is MNHEY and CDR2 is SVGAGI in the germline V gene. Data came from immunoSEQ multiplex PCR; TCRdb stores just in-frame clones and leaves some out. The sample consists of 200,000 to 250,000 clones, approximately 83% of them appearing once. The table lists this clone with a few counts. Material for sequencing was peripheral blood. This TCR was sampled from a human donor in a cohort sampled during active COVID-19. The chain recombines TRBV6-5 with TRBJ2-1; possibly TRBD1 for D (5 bases). CDR3 loop: CASSRQPFSYNEQFF. CDR3 DNA sequence: TGTGCCAGCAGTCGACAGCCTTTCTCCTACAATGAGCAGTTCTTC.